Each of the 27 T cell receptor beta chains below was sequenced from the same sample in a study of blood T cell repertoires in COVID-19. This table comes from immunoSEQ multiplex PCR, and its TCRdb copy is limited to in-frame clones, with some not included. Found here are more than 150,000 clones, about 80% of them singletons; the top ten hold approximately 9.9%. Sequences were obtained from PBMCs or T cells enriched from blood (not recorded which). The receptors were gathered from a man in his fifties who had recovered from COVID-19.

The chain carries TRBV7-3 and TRBJ1-5; D may be TRBD1 (6 bases). The length of the CDR3 is 15 residues. With 2 bases removed from V and 6 bases from J, the gap between germline ends came to 14 bases. The germline CDR1 and CDR2 sequences are SGHTA and FQGTGA. The CDR3 sequence: CASSLGGQGFQPQHF. CDR3 sequence (DNA): TGTGCCAGCAGCTTAGGGGGCCAGGGTTTTCAGCCCCAGCATTTT.

The chain employs TRBV5-6 and TRBJ2-1; a possible D gene is TRBD2 (6 bases). CDR3 length: 15 residues. Germline-derived CDR1 and CDR2 are SGHDT and YYEEEE. V was trimmed by 5 bases and J by 10 bases, leaving 22 bases between them. The CDR3 DNA sequence: TGTGCCAGCAGTTCGAGAAGGAGGGCCCTTCGGGAGCAGTTCTTC. Amino acids: CASSSRRRALREQFF.

Worth noting for this clone: At one boundary the junction diverges from the germline segment, which might be a read error. This chain links TRBV19 with TRBJ1-1; D unresolved. CDR1 is LNHDA, CDR2 SQIVND, per germline (reference sequence). This CDR3 has 12 amino acids. In DNA, the CDR3 is TGTGCCAGTAGTTCTTTTCTGAGGAGGGTTGAGTTT. Translation gives CASSSFLRRVEF.

The chain employs TRBV19 and TRBJ2-7, with TRBD1 matching 12 bases. V dropped 5 bases and J dropped 5; count of bases not matched to a gene: 7. Germline-derived CDR1 and CDR2 are LNHDA and SQIVND (reference sequence). CDR3 size: 15 residues. CDR3 DNA sequence: TGTGCCAGTAGTCCATCCGGGACAGGGGGCAACGAGCAGTACTTC. Translated, it gives CASSPSGTGGNEQYF.

This clone has at least ten counts. The chain has TRBV29-1 and TRBJ1-2; 9 positions match TRBD1. Looked up from germline, CDR1 is SQVTM and CDR2 is ANQGSEA. CDR3 length: 11 residues. Trimming took 4 bases from V and 10 from J; bases not matched to a gene: 4. This CDR3 reads CSVAQGADYTF. DNA for the CDR3: TGCAGCGTTGCACAGGGGGCGGACTACACCTTC.

V gene TRBV27 combines with J gene TRBJ2-3; 9 bases fit TRBD2. J gave up 2 bases and V 7 bases, and 10 bases lay outside the gene matches. In germline, CDR1 is MNHEY, CDR2 SMNVEV (reference sequence). CDR3 size: 16 residues. The CDR3 DNA sequence: TGTGCCAGCACTCCCGTAGCGGGAGCCCCCACAGATACGCAGTATTTT. It translates to CASTPVAGAPTDTQYF.

The J gene is TRBJ1-1, the V gene TRBV4-1; no clear D. The CDR3 covers 13 residues. Trimming removed 1 base at V and 3 bases at J, with 6 bases between. Per the germline V gene, CDR1 is MGHRA and CDR2 is YSYEKL. The CDR3 DNA is TGCGCCAGCAGCCAAGGGCAGTACACTGAAGCTTTCTTT. Protein: CASSQGQYTEAFF.

The V gene is TRBV9, the J gene TRBJ1-3; the match to TRBD1 covers 7 bases. This CDR3 contains 15 residues. Germline V CDR1 and CDR2: SGDLS, YYNGEE. The V and J ends lost 6 bases and 0 bases, in that order; junction bases with no gene match: 6. The CDR3, as DNA: TGTGCCAGCACCCGACAGGGTTCCTCTGGAAACACCATATATTTT. This sequence encodes CASTRQGSSGNTIYF.

The V and J genes are TRBV2 and TRBJ1-3, with 8 nucleotides matching TRBD1. The CDR3 length is 16 residues. With V trimmed by 7 bases and J by 0 bases, 8 bases remained unmatched. CDR1 is SNHLY, CDR2 FYNNEI, per germline. The CDR3 loop is CASTETGANSGNTIYF. In DNA form, the CDR3 reads TGTGCCAGCACCGAGACAGGGGCAAACTCTGGAAACACCATATATTTT.

The chain has TRBV6-5 and TRBJ1-4, with D tentatively TRBD1 (6 bases). With 11 bases removed from V and 7 bases from J, the gap between germline ends came to 17 bases. Germline V gives CDR1 MNHEY, CDR2 SVGAGI. CDR3 size: 13 residues. DNA for the CDR3: TGTGCCTCGAGGGGGACTAATGTTGAAAAACTGTTTTTT. Translated, it gives CASRGTNVEKLFF.

The J gene is TRBJ2-5, the V gene TRBV3-1 (or the pseudogene TRBV3-2); 7 bases are shared with TRBD2. Germline assignment: CDR1 LGHDT and CDR2 YNNKEL (reference sequence). The CDR3 totals 14 residues. Trimming at V came to 2 bases and at J to 4 bases, leaving 4 bases not matched to a gene. For the CDR3, the DNA is TGTGCCAGCAGCCAACGGACTAGAGCAGAGACCCAGTACTTC. Amino acid sequence: CASSQRTRAETQYF.

The chain employs TRBV5-1 and TRBJ2-6; no clear D gene. The CDR3 extends over 15 amino acids. CDR1 is SGHRS and CDR2 is YFSETQ in the germline V gene. Trimming removed 3 bases from V and 1 base from J, with 8 bases in between. This CDR3 reads CASSSYMSGANVLTF. The CDR3 nucleotides read TGCGCCAGCAGCTCATACATGTCTGGGGCCAACGTCCTGACTTTC. Complete variable domain (other parts from reference TRBV5-1 and TRBJ2-6): KAGVTQTPRYLIKTRGQQVTLSCSPISGHRSVSWYQQTPGQGLQFLFEYFSETQRNKGNFPGRFSGRQFSNSRSEMNVSTLELGDSALYLCASSSYMSGANVLTFGAGSRLTVL.

The chain has TRBV6-1 and TRBJ2-4; 11 bases match TRBD2. The length of the CDR3 is 19 residues. The V segment lost 3 bases and the J segment 11 bases; nucleotides outside the gene matches: 21. Germline V lookup: CDR1 MNHNS, CDR2 SASEGT. The CDR3 spells CASSDETGTLAGGGLFQYF. The CDR3 coding sequence is TGTGCCAGCAGTGATGAGACAGGGACCCTAGCGGGAGGAGGATTGTTTCAGTACTTC.

The chain links TRBV5-1 to TRBJ2-7; D uncertain. Trimming pared 0 bases from V and 2 bases from J, leaving 9 bases between. Germline values: CDR1 SGHRS, CDR2 YFSETQ. The CDR3 is 14 residues long. In DNA form, the CDR3 reads TGCGCCAGCAGCTTGGGACGGGTTGCCTACGAGCAGTACTTC. It yields the protein CASSLGRVAYEQYF.

The genes are TRBV7-9 and TRBJ2-7; D perhaps matches TRBD2 (6 bases). CDR1 and CDR2 from the germline V gene are SEHNR and FQNEAQ (reference sequence). The CDR3 spans 16 residues. V gave up 2 bases and J gave up 3 bases, with 17 bases separating them. CDR3 amino acids: CASSLFGGGDYYEQYF. The CDR3, as DNA: TGTGCCAGCAGCTTATTCGGCGGAGGGGATTACTACGAGCAGTACTTC.

The chain recombines TRBV28 with TRBJ2-2; D not certain. The CDR3 totals 14 residues. Deletions cut 5 bases from V and 3 bases from J, with 10 bases between. Germline CDR1 and CDR2: MDHEN and SYDVKM. The CDR3 sequence: CASSPPSHTGELFF. For the CDR3, the DNA is TGTGCCAGCAGTCCCCCGAGTCACACCGGGGAGCTGTTTTTT.

The chain is built from TRBV5-8 and TRBJ2-1; 9 bases map to TRBD2. Germline V gives CDR1 SGHTS, CDR2 YDEGEE. The CDR3 contains 16 residues. With 4 bases clipped from V and 5 bases from J, the junction kept 10 bases outside the gene matches. Here the CDR3 reads CASSPGDLAGHNEQFF. DNA for the CDR3: TGTGCCAGCAGCCCCGGTGATCTAGCGGGACACAATGAGCAGTTCTTC.

CDR3 protein: CASTPGGGGRLQPQHF. CDR3 DNA: TGTGCCAGCACCCCGGGGGGCGGGGGCCGGCTTCAGCCCCAGCATTTT. J is TRBJ1-5 and V is TRBV27; possible D gene TRBD1, 6 bases. The germline V gene has CDR1 MNHEY and CDR2 SMNVEV (reference sequence). This CDR3 comprises 16 residues. V dropped 7 bases and J dropped 6 bases, with 22 bases sitting between them.

This clone was recorded only once. This sequence joins TRBV11-2 and TRBJ1-3; D gene unclear. V was pared by 5 bases and J by 0 bases, with 17 bases between. Germline-derived CDR1 and CDR2 are SGHAT and FQNNGV. This CDR3 is 17 amino acids long. CDR3 sequence: CASSERMGANSGNTIYF. In nucleotides, the CDR3 is TGTGCCAGCAGCGAAAGGATGGGAGCCAACTCTGGAAACACCATATATTTT.

At least ten counts were recorded for this clone. The chain has TRBV19 and TRBJ1-5; 7 nucleotides agree with TRBD1. V dropped 8 bases and J dropped 2; count of bases not matched to a gene: 6. CDR1 and CDR2 from the germline V gene are LNHDA and SQIVND (reference sequence). CDR3 size: 14 residues. CDR3 sequence reads: CASEQGSRNQPQHF. In DNA, the CDR3 is TGTGCCAGTGAACAGGGGAGCCGCAATCAGCCCCAGCATTTT.

There are a few counts of this clone. The chain joins TRBV10-3 to TRBJ1-2; tentatively, D is TRBD1 (5 bases). This CDR3 spans 12 amino acids. CDR1 and CDR2 from the germline V gene are ENHRY and SYGVKD. V lost 0 bases to trimming and J lost 6 bases, with 5 bases between them. The CDR3 nucleotides read TGTGCCATCAGTGAGTCAGGGGATGGCTACACCTTC. Its protein product is CAISESGDGYTF.

The chain has TRBV7-3 and TRBJ2-1, with 9 bases aligning to TRBD2. CDR1 is SGHTA and CDR2 is FQGTGA in the germline V gene. CDR3 length: 18 amino acids. The J segment lost 5 bases and the V segment lost 5 bases, leaving 16 bases of the junction unmatched. CDR3 bases: TGTGCCAGCAGCCTCACCCTAGCGGGACCCCTGAAGAACAATGAGCAGTTCTTC. It yields the protein CASSLTLAGPLKNNEQFF.

The gene calls are TRBV5-1 and TRBJ1-5, with TRBD1 matching over 7 bases. CDR1 and CDR2 from the germline V gene are SGHRS and YFSETQ. V was clipped by 7 bases and J by 5 bases; unmatched bases: 9. The CDR3 is 14 amino acids. CDR3 sequence: CASSQGGADQPQHF. In DNA form, the CDR3 reads TGCGCCAGCTCCCAGGGGGGTGCGGATCAGCCCCAGCATTTT.

This clone has only a few counts. The rearrangement joins TRBV18 to TRBJ1-1; D is uncertain. The V gene lost 1 base and the J gene lost 3 bases, with 9 bases spanning the gap. The CDR3 is made up of 14 amino acids. Looked up from germline, CDR1 is KGHSH and CDR2 is LQKENI. The CDR3 nucleotides read TGTGCCAGCTCACCACTGACGAGGGACACTGAAGCTTTCTTT. Amino acid sequence: CASSPLTRDTEAFF. Based on the CDR3 plus reference TRBV18 and TRBJ1-1, the full variable domain is NAGVMQNPRHLVRRRGQEARLRCSPMKGHSHVYWYRQLPEEGLKFMVYLQKENIIDESGMPKERFSAEFPKEGPSILRIQQVVRGDSAAYFCASSPLTRDTEAFFGQGTRLTVV.

Regarding this clone: Other DNA sequences in the same sample also yield this CDR3. CDR3 sequence: CASSLGTSGSNNEQFF. In DNA form, the CDR3 reads TGTGCCAGCAGCTTAGGGACTAGTGGGTCAAACAATGAGCAGTTCTTC. The V call is TRBV7-6, the J call TRBJ2-1; TRBD2 matches 7 bases. The V segment lost 1 base and the J segment 5 bases; nucleotides outside the gene matches: 8. The CDR3 is 16 amino acids. Looked up from germline, CDR1 is SGHVS and CDR2 is FNYEAQ.

The chain carries TRBV9 and TRBJ1-5, with 7 bases aligning to TRBD1. The V gene end was trimmed by 3 bases and the J gene end by 1 base; junction bases not matched to a gene: 4. The CDR3 extends over 15 amino acids. The germline V gene encodes CDR1 SGDLS and CDR2 YYNGEE. CDR3 bases: TGTGCCAGCAGCGCCTCGGACAGGAGCAATCAGCCCCAGCATTTT. Translating it yields CASSASDRSNQPQHF.

This CDR3 is CASSSDGRAVTGELFF. CDR3 in DNA: TGCGCCAGCAGCTCAGACGGGAGGGCCGTCACCGGGGAGCTGTTTTTT. V is TRBV5-1 and J is TRBJ2-2, with 8 bases that match TRBD2. Trimming cost V 3 bases and J 4 bases; bases outside gene matches: 8. CDR3 length: 16 residues. Germline lookup yields CDR1 SGHRS and CDR2 YFSETQ.